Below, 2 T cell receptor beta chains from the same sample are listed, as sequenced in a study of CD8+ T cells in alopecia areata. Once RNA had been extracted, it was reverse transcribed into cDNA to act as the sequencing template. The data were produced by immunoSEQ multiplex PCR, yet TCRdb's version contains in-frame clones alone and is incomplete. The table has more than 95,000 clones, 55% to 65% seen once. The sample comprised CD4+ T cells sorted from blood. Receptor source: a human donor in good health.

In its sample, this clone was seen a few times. The CDR3 DNA is TGTGCCAGCAGCCGGACTAGCGGGACCGAAGAGACCCAGTACTTC. This codes for CASSRTSGTEETQYF. The chain is built from TRBV4-2 and TRBJ2-5; 12 bases match TRBD2. Germline CDR1 reads LGHNA; CDR2 reads YNFKEQ. The CDR3 runs to 15 residues. The V segment lost 4 bases and the J segment 3 bases; nucleotides outside the gene matches: 3.

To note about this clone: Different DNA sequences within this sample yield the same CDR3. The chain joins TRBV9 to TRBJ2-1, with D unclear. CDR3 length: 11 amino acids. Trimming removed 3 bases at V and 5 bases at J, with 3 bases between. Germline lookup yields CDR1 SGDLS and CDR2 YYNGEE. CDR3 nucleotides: TGTGCCAGCAGCGGTAACAATGAGCAGTTCTTC. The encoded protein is CASSGNNEQFF.